This T cell receptor (beta chain) was found in a study of T cell changes during pregnancy in multiple sclerosis. Data came from immunoSEQ multiplex PCR; TCRdb stores just in-frame clones and leaves some out. The sample holds approximately 97,000 clones, approximately 90% seen once. The V and J ends lost 5 bases and 2 bases respectively, with 14 bases between them. The CDR3 has 15 amino acids. Germline V gives CDR1 MDHEN, CDR2 SYDVKM. The source material was peripheral blood, sampled in the second trimester of pregnancy. This chain joins TRBV28 and TRBJ2-3; D remains ambiguous. This TCR derives from a female donor in good health, enrolled as a control in a pregnancy study. The CDR3 DNA follows: TGTGCCAGCAGTCTCTCTACGACTCTCACAGATACGCAGTATTTT. It codes for CASSLSTTLTDTQYF.